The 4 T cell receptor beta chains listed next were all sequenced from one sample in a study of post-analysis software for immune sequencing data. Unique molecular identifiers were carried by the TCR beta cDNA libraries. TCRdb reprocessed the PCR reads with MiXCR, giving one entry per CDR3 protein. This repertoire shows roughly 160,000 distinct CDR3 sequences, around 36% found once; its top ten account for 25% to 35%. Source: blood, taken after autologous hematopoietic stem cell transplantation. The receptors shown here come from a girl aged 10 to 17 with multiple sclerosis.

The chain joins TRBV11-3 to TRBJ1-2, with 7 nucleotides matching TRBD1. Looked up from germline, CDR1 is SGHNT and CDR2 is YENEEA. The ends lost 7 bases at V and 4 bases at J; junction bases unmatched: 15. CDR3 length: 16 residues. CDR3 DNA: TGTGCCAGCATCCACAAGGGGGCAGCCACTACCTATGGCTACACCTTC. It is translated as CASIHKGAATTYGYTF.

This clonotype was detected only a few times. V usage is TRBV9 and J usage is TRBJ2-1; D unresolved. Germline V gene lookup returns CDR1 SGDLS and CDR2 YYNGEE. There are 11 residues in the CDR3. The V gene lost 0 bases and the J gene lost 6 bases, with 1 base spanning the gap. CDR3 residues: CASSVANEQFF. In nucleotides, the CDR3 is TGTGCCAGCAGCGTAGCCAATGAGCAGTTCTTC.

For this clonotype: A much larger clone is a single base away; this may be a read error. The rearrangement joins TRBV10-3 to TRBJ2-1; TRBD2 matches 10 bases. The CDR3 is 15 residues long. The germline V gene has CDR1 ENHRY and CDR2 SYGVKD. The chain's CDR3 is CVISDLLAGYNEQFF. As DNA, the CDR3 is TGTGTCATCAGTGACTTACTAGCGGGGTACAATGAGCAGTTCTTC.

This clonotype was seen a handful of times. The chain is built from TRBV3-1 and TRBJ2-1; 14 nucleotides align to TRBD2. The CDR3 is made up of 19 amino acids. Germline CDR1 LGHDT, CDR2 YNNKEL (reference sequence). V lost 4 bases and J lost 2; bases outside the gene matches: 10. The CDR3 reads CASSPDGLAGGPPYNEQFF. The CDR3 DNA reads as TGTGCCAGCAGCCCGGACGGACTAGCGGGAGGACCACCCTACAATGAGCAGTTCTTC.